This TCR beta chain was identified in a study of OX40 agonist ivuxolimab in advanced cancers. Libraries were prepared by immunoSEQ multiplex PCR; TCRdb keeps only in-frame clonotypes and omits some of them. The sample carries around 43,000 clones, around 86% recorded once. The CDR3 has 14 residues. CDR1 and CDR2 from the germline V gene are MNHEY and SMNVEV (reference sequence). Trimming stripped 7 bases from V and 2 bases from J, with 12 bases between. The sample consisted of CD4+ or CD8+ T cells sorted from blood, taken in a trial of the OX40 agonist ivuxolimab. This chain joins TRBV27 and TRBJ1-5, with D uncertain. The TCR was taken from an adult with an advanced solid tumor such as melanoma, head and neck, liver or kidney cancer. The CDR3 coding sequence is TGTGCCAGCACCCCGGGGTACGGCAATCAGCCCCAGCATTTT. It specifies CASTPGYGNQPQHF.